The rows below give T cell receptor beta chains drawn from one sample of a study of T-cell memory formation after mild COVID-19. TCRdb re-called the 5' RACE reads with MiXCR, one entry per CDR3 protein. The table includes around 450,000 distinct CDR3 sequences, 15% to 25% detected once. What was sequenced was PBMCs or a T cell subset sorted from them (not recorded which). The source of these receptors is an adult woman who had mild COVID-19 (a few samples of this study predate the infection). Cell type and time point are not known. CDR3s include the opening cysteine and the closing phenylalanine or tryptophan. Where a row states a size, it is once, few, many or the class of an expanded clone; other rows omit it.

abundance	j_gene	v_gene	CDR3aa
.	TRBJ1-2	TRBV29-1	CSAIQQINYGYTF
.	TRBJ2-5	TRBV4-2	CASSQELASGGKETQYF
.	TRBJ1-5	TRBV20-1	CSARGPGVRQPQHF
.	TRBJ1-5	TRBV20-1	CSARPRGSWNQPQHF
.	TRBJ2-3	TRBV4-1	CATRDPITDTQYF
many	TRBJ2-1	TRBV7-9	CASSLAGSEQFF
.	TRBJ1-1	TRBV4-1	CASSHTGGGAEAFF
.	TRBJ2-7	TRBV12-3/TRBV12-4	CASRPTGERNEQYF
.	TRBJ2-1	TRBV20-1	CSARDPLAGARNEQFF
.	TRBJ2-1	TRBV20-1	CSASRTSVGGSYNEQFF
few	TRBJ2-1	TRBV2	CASSERGGVSYNEQFF
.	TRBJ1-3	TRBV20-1	CSARSPGFGNTIYF
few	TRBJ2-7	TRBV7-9	CASSRDLRGHEQYF
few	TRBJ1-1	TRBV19	CASSTQMNTEAFF
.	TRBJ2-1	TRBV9	CASSVVRGEQFF
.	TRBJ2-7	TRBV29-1	CSVGTSFFIYEQYF
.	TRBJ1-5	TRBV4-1	CASRGVGSNQPQHF
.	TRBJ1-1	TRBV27	CASSFDSLKNTEAFF
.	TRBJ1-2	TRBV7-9	CASSLPGAGYTF
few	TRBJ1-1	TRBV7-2	CASSLVQGGAEAFF
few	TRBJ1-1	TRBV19	CASSGRDRGPEAFF
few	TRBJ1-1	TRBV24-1	CATRGGPGGTEAFF
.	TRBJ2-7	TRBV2	CASSLTGIYEQYF
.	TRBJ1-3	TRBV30	CAWTRAGNTIYF
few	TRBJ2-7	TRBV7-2	CASSFGLARYEQYF
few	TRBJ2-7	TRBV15	CATSGVRGGTYEQYF
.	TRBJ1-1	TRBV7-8	CASSLAGVSEAFF
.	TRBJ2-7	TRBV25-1	CASSERLGSGRTYYEQYF
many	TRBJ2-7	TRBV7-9	CASSTSGASYEQYF
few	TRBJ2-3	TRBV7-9	CASSLVPDLTQYF
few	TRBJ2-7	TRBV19	CASSISSGGTYEQYF
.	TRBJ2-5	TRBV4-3	CASSLLSGSPQETQYF
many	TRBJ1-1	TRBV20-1	CSAPGQGNTEAFF
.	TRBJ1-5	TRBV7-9	CASSSTGSDQPQHF
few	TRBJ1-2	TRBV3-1	CASSNIGYGYTF
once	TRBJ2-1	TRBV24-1	CATSDPLAASYNEQLF
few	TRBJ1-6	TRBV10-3	CAISEQEHNSPLHF
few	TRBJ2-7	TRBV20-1	CSARSASYEQYF
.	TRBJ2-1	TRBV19	CASSTMGENEQFF
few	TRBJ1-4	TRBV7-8	CASSPVRVGEKLFF
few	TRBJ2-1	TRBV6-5	CATGVGFYNEQFF
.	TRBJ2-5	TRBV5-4	CASSGRSGKETQYF
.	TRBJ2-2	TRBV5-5	CASSPQYFRDRSTGELFF
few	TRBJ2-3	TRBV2	CASIIFDVGDMDTQYF
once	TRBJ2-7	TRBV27	CASSFGGQGLGEQYF
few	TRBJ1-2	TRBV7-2	CASSLPGGAHGYTF
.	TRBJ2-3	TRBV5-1	CASSLTSSGHTSTDTQYF
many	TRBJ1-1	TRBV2	CASSGGTMNTEAFF
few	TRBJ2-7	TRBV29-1	CSVAEASYEQYF
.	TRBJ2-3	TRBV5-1	CASSLFVGQGDTQYF